One sample yielded the 14 T cell receptor beta chains listed below, sequenced in a study of shared clonotypes between healthy human individuals. This table comes from immunoSEQ multiplex PCR, and its TCRdb copy is limited to in-frame clones, with some not included. The sample includes about 490,000 clones, 79% of them seen just once. Material for sequencing was PBMCs. The receptors come from a woman aged 40 to 50 in good health. Some clones in this sample may be carry-over from other donors' samples.

The CDR3 bases are TGTGCCAGCAGCCCACCGGAACAGGGTAGAGACACCATATATTTT. It translates to CASSPPEQGRDTIYF. The chain uses TRBV21-1 and TRBJ1-3; the D segment call TRBD1 is taken from the table without a DNA check. TRBV21-1 is annotated as a pseudogene. The CDR3 contains 15 residues.

The J gene is TRBJ1-2, the V gene TRBV9; D ambiguous. This CDR3 is built from 13 residues. Per the germline V gene, CDR1 is SGDLS and CDR2 is YYNGEE. Trimming removed 1 base from V and 2 bases from J, with 6 bases in between. CDR3 loop: CASSVKENYGYTF. The CDR3 nucleotides are TGTGCCAGCAGCGTAAAGGAAAACTATGGCTACACCTTC.

In this sample, this clone turned up many times. The identical CDR3 is also encoded by other nucleotide sequences in the sample. The rearrangement uses TRBV2 and TRBJ1-3; D is unresolved. Germline V CDR1 and CDR2: SNHLY, FYNNEI. The CDR3 sequence is 13 residues long. V was clipped by 5 bases and J by 3 bases, with 8 bases between them. The CDR3 nucleotides read TGTGCCAGCAGTCCGGGAGATGGAAACACCATATATTTT. Protein sequence: CASSPGDGNTIYF.

This clone was detected a few times. The rearrangement uses TRBV6-6 and TRBJ1-3, with 9 bases that match TRBD1. CDR1 is MNHNY, CDR2 SVGAGI, per germline (reference sequence). V shed 6 bases, J shed 2 bases, and the junction held 5 bases outside the gene matches. This CDR3 spans 15 amino acids. This chain's CDR3 is CASSQTGGTGNTIYF. For the CDR3, the DNA is TGTGCCAGCAGCCAGACAGGGGGTACTGGAAACACCATATATTTT.

This chain joins TRBV5-1 and TRBJ2-3; possible D gene TRBD1, 6 bases. The germline V gene encodes CDR1 SGHRS and CDR2 YFSETQ. Trimming stripped 3 bases from V and 0 bases from J, with 8 bases between. The CDR3 contains 14 residues. CDR3 sequence: CASSWTASTDTQYF. CDR3 nucleotide sequence: TGCGCCAGCAGCTGGACAGCAAGCACAGATACGCAGTATTTT. The full variable domain, rest sourced from reference TRBV5-1 and TRBJ2-3, is KAGVTQTPRYLIKTRGQQVTLSCSPISGHRSVSWYQQTPGQGLQFLFEYFSETQRNKGNFPGRFSGRQFSNSRSEMNVSTLELGDSALYLCASSWTASTDTQYFGPGTRLTVL.

The chain recombines TRBV11-1 with TRBJ2-3; D is ambiguous. This CDR3 spans 13 amino acids. Germline V lookup: CDR1 SGHAT, CDR2 FQDESV (reference sequence). Trimming pared 5 bases from V and 7 bases from J, leaving 13 bases between. CDR3 DNA: TGTGCCAGCAGCCCCGTTCTAGGGAATACGCAGTATTTT. Translating it yields CASSPVLGNTQYF. Complete variable domain (other parts from reference TRBV11-1 and TRBJ2-3): EAEVAQSPRYKITEKSQAVAFWCDPISGHATLYWYRQILGQGPELLVQFQDESVVDDSQLPKDRFSAERLKGVDSTLKIQPAELGDSAMYLCASSPVLGNTQYFGPGTRLTVL.

The J gene is TRBJ2-5, the V gene TRBV2, with D unclear. The J call may not be correct, given that the DNA end is closer to TRBJ2-7. Germline V gives CDR1 SNHLY, CDR2 FYNNEI. The CDR3 extends over 14 amino acids. CDR3 bases: TGTGCCAGCAGTGAACCGCTAGGGAAGTACGAGCAGTACTTC. It specifies CASSEPLGKYEQYF.

J is TRBJ1-5 and V is TRBV15; no definite D call. Germline V gene lookup returns CDR1 LNHNV and CDR2 YYDKDF (reference sequence). This CDR3 spans 12 amino acids. Trimming cost V 8 bases and J 1 base, with 6 bases left between them. Written as DNA, the CDR3 is TGTGCCACCGGGAAGAGCAATCAGCCCCAGCATTTT. It encodes CATGKSNQPQHF.

This clone came up a few times. V and J are TRBV2 and TRBJ2-7, with D possibly being TRBD1 or TRBD2 (6 bases each). V lost 6 bases and J 3 bases, leaving 18 bases between the germline ends. Germline V gene sequence: CDR1 SNHLY, CDR2 FYNNEI. The CDR3 has 15 residues. In nucleotides, the CDR3 is TGTGCCAGCAGGGTAGGGGGGTATCCAATCTACGAGCAGTACTTC. It encodes CASRVGGYPIYEQYF.

The V call is TRBV11-2, the J call TRBJ2-2, with D possibly TRBD2 on 5 matching bases. V was cut by 5 bases and J by 7 bases, with 14 bases left in between. Germline CDR1 is SGHAT and CDR2 is FQNNGV. The CDR3 spans 14 residues. CDR3 DNA sequence: TGTGCCAGCAGCACAGAGGGTTTGGGCGGGGAGCTGTTTTTT. This codes for CASSTEGLGGELFF. The entire variable domain, with the rest obtained from reference TRBV11-2 and TRBJ2-2, is as follows: EAGVAQSPRYKIIEKRQSVAFWCNPISGHATLYWYQQILGQGPKLLIQFQNNGVVDDSQLPKDRFSAERLKGVDSTLKIQPAKLEDSAVYLCASSTEGLGGELFFGEGSRLTVL.

The V and J genes are TRBV5-6 and TRBJ2-1; 8 bases are shared with TRBD1. This CDR3 spans 14 amino acids. The germline V gene has CDR1 SGHDT and CDR2 YYEEEE. After removal of 0 bases from V and 9 bases from J, the junction contained 5 bases not matched to a gene. The CDR3 spells CASSLGTGYSEQFF. In nucleotides, the CDR3 is TGTGCCAGCAGCTTGGGGACAGGGTATAGTGAGCAGTTCTTC.

V and J are TRBV5-1 and TRBJ2-1; D possibly uses TRBD1 or TRBD2 (6 bases each). CDR1 is SGHRS, CDR2 YFSETQ, per germline. The CDR3 extends over 14 amino acids. The germline V and J ends were trimmed by 3 bases and 6 bases, with 13 bases remaining between them. The CDR3 region is CASSSSPGANEQFF. CDR3 bases: TGCGCCAGCAGCTCCTCCCCGGGGGCCAATGAGCAGTTCTTC.

The rearrangement links TRBV30 to TRBJ1-1, with a weak D call TRBD1 (5 bases). The germline gives CDR1 GTSNPN, CDR2 SVGIG (reference sequence). The germline V and J ends were trimmed by 3 bases and 1 base, with 15 bases remaining between them. The CDR3 covers 15 residues. CDR3 residues: CAWRARGGSNTEAFF. The CDR3 DNA sequence: TGTGCCTGGAGAGCACGTGGGGGGTCGAACACTGAAGCTTTCTTT.

V gene TRBV6-5 combines with J gene TRBJ1-2, with D uncertain. Trimming removed 5 bases from V and 1 base from J, with 11 bases in between. CDR3 length: 14 residues. The V gene's germline CDR1 is MNHEY and CDR2 SVGAGI. The CDR3 is CASSESDINYGYTF. DNA for the CDR3: TGTGCCAGCAGTGAGTCCGACATTAACTATGGCTACACCTTC.